This entry lists 32 T cell receptor beta chains sequenced from one sample in a study of blood T cell repertoires in COVID-19. The assay was immunoSEQ multiplex PCR, and TCRdb's table has in-frame clones only and misses some. This sample has hundreds of thousands of clones, with around 85% found just once. Sequencing input: PBMCs or T cells enriched from blood (not recorded which). Every receptor here comes from a woman under 40 who had been exposed to COVID-19.

The chain joins TRBV6-2 or TRBV6-3 to TRBJ1-5; D may be TRBD1 (5 bases). The CDR3 runs to 13 residues. Per the germline V gene, CDR1 is MNHEY and CDR2 is SVGEGT. The ends were cut back, 4 bases at V and 15 bases at J, with 19 bases in the middle. In DNA, the CDR3 is TGTGCCAGCAGTTCCTTGGGGAAAGGGGATCTGCATTTT. It yields the protein CASSSLGKGDLHF.

The V call is TRBV16, the J call TRBJ1-1, with no clear D. Trimming cost V 6 bases and J 3 bases, with 8 bases left between them. This CDR3 contains 12 residues. Germline CDR1 is KGHSY and CDR2 is FQNENV. This chain's CDR3 is CASSRGHTEAFF. In DNA form, the CDR3 reads TGTGCCAGCAGTCGAGGGCACACTGAAGCTTTCTTT.

This chain connects TRBV7-9 to TRBJ2-5; D remains ambiguous. V lost 5 bases and J 0 bases, leaving 7 bases between the germline ends. This CDR3 has 13 amino acids. The germline V gene encodes CDR1 SEHNR and CDR2 FQNEAQ (reference sequence). The CDR3 DNA sequence: TGTGCCAGCAGCGGGCAGTACCAAGAGACCCAGTACTTC. Translating it yields CASSGQYQETQYF.

The CDR3 DNA sequence: TGTGCCAGCAGCCTTAGCGGGTTACAAGAGACCCAGTACTTC. Amino acids: CASSLSGLQETQYF. The genes are TRBV7-3 and TRBJ2-5; 7 bases fit TRBD2. The germline V gene encodes CDR1 SGHTA and CDR2 FQGTGA. The CDR3 totals 14 residues. Germline trimming cut 5 bases from V and 2 bases from J; bases unmatched to any gene: 5.

In its sample, this clone ranks as medium-sized. This chain uses TRBV28 with TRBJ1-1, with D uncertain. This CDR3 region has 11 residues. Trimming shortened V by 3 bases and J by 3 bases, and 2 bases separated the two germline ends. From germline, CDR1 is MDHEN and CDR2 SYDVKM. The chain's CDR3 is CASSFYTEAFF. The CDR3 DNA is TGTGCCAGCAGTTTCTACACTGAAGCTTTCTTT.

The genes are TRBV15 and TRBJ1-2, with 9 bases that match TRBD1. Germline V gene sequence: CDR1 LNHNV, CDR2 YYDKDF (reference sequence). CDR3 length: 15 amino acids. With 5 bases clipped from V and 8 bases from J, the junction kept 12 bases outside the gene matches. CDR3 in DNA: TGTGCCACCAGCTCCCGCCCCGGACAGGGGTTCGGCTACACCTTC. This translates into CATSSRPGQGFGYTF.

This rearrangement joins TRBV9 to TRBJ2-5, with 9 bases aligning to TRBD1. This CDR3 has 15 residues. V trimming: 3 bases; J trimming: 5 bases; junction bases outside the gene matches: 8. Germline V gene data show CDR1 as SGDLS and CDR2 as YYNGEE. CDR3 nucleotide sequence: TGTGCCAGCAGCGGACAGGGGGTTTCGGAGGAGACCCAGTACTTC. Its protein is CASSGQGVSEETQYF. Combining the CDR3 with reference TRBV9 and TRBJ2-5 gives the whole variable domain DSGVTQTPKHLITATGQRVTLRCSPRSGDLSVYWYQQSLDQGLQFLIQYYNGEERAKGNILERFSAQQFPDLHSELNLSSLELGDSALYFCASSGQGVSEETQYFGPGTRLLVL.

The V and J genes are TRBV5-1 and TRBJ1-1, with D perhaps matching TRBD1 (5 bases). V was trimmed by 5 bases and J by 0 bases, leaving 8 bases between them. Germline V CDR1 and CDR2: SGHRS, YFSETQ. The CDR3 covers 13 residues. CDR3: CASRQTVNTEAFF. DNA for the CDR3: TGCGCCAGCAGACAGACAGTGAACACTGAAGCTTTCTTT. Complete variable domain (other parts from reference TRBV5-1 and TRBJ1-1): KAGVTQTPRYLIKTRGQQVTLSCSPISGHRSVSWYQQTPGQGLQFLFEYFSETQRNKGNFPGRFSGRQFSNSRSEMNVSTLELGDSALYLCASRQTVNTEAFFGQGTRLTVV.

In DNA form, the CDR3 reads TGTGCCCTGAGGGGGACGGAGAACTATGGCTACACCTTC. Amino acids: CALRGTENYGYTF. This chain connects TRBV12-3 or TRBV12-4 to TRBJ1-2; tentatively, D is TRBD1 (6 bases). V was clipped by 11 bases and J by 2 bases, with 15 bases between them. The CDR3 totals 13 residues.

This chain connects TRBV7-2 to TRBJ1-3; tentatively, D is TRBD1 (5 bases). Trimming took off 2 bases at V and 4 bases at J, with 9 bases between the two ends. This CDR3 spans 14 amino acids. Germline V gene lookup returns CDR1 SGHTA and CDR2 FQGNSA. CDR3 nucleotides: TGTGCCAGCAGCTTATGGCAGGGAGGAAACACCATATATTTT. Amino acid sequence: CASSLWQGGNTIYF. The full variable domain, with the rest looked up from reference TRBV7-2 and TRBJ1-3, is GAGVSQSPSNKVTEKGKDVELRCDPISGHTALYWYRQSLGQGLEFLIYFQGNSAPDKSGLPSDRFSAERTGGSVSTLTIQRTQQEDSAVYLCASSLWQGGNTIYFGEGSWLTVV.

The chain uses TRBV30 and TRBJ2-7; the match to TRBD2 covers 8 bases. CDR1 is GTSNPN, CDR2 SVGIG, per germline (reference sequence). J was trimmed by 1 base and V by 2 bases; bases with no gene match: 4. The CDR3 is 14 amino acids. The CDR3, as DNA: TGTGCCTGGAGTCGGGGGGGCACTTCCTACGAGCAGTACTTC. It yields the protein CAWSRGGTSYEQYF.

This CDR3 reads CATLGTGVQPQHF. The CDR3 DNA sequence: TGTGCCACCCTCGGGACAGGGGTTCAGCCCCAGCATTTT. This chain joins TRBV6-5 and TRBJ1-5, with TRBD1 matching over 10 bases. Looked up from germline, CDR1 is MNHEY and CDR2 is SVGAGI. J gave up 6 bases and V 10 bases, and 6 bases lay outside the gene matches. The CDR3 is made up of 13 amino acids.

This chain joins TRBV5-1 and TRBJ2-1, with 12 bases fitting TRBD2. J gave up 10 bases and V 0 bases, and 5 bases lay outside the gene matches. This CDR3 contains 15 residues. The V gene's germline CDR1 is SGHRS and CDR2 YFSETQ. CDR3 in DNA: TGCGCCAGCAGCTTGGCCCTAGCGGGGGGGTACGAGCAGTTCTTC. Translation: CASSLALAGGYEQFF. Combining the CDR3 with reference TRBV5-1 and TRBJ2-1 gives the whole variable domain KAGVTQTPRYLIKTRGQQVTLSCSPISGHRSVSWYQQTPGQGLQFLFEYFSETQRNKGNFPGRFSGRQFSNSRSEMNVSTLELGDSALYLCASSLALAGGYEQFFGPGTRLTVL.

This chain joins TRBV4-2 and TRBJ2-1; possibly TRBD1 for D (6 bases). V shed 4 bases and J shed 6 bases, with 16 bases lying between them. The CDR3 loop spans 15 amino acids. Germline V CDR1 and CDR2: LGHNA, YNFKEQ. This chain's CDR3 is CASSPEIRGFNEQFF. The CDR3 DNA reads as TGTGCCAGCAGCCCGGAAATAAGGGGGTTCAATGAGCAGTTCTTC.

CDR3 sequence: CAWSAPSGQQFF. CDR3 in DNA: TGTGCCTGGAGTGCCCCCTCAGGCCAGCAGTTCTTC. The chain joins TRBV30 to TRBJ2-1; D gene unclear. Trimming shortened V by 1 base and J by 11 bases, and 12 bases separated the two germline ends. Germline V lookup: CDR1 GTSNPN, CDR2 SVGIG (reference sequence). CDR3 length: 12 residues.

The rearrangement uses TRBV28 and TRBJ1-1; tentative D call: TRBD1 (5 bases). With 7 bases removed from V and 1 base from J, the gap between germline ends came to 13 bases. Germline CDR1 MDHEN, CDR2 SYDVKM. CDR3 length: 14 residues. DNA for the CDR3: TGTGCCAGCAATCTCAGGGCTACGAACACTGAAGCTTTCTTT. Translation gives CASNLRATNTEAFF.

The sample holds a few counts of this clone. This chain links TRBV28 with TRBJ2-2; maybe TRBD2 (6 bases). The germline V and J ends were trimmed by 9 bases and 0 bases, with 14 bases remaining between them. Germline assignment: CDR1 MDHEN and CDR2 SYDVKM. The CDR3 contains 15 residues. The CDR3 loop reads CASRLEGTNTGELFF. Here the CDR3 DNA reads TGTGCCAGTCGCCTGGAGGGAACGAACACCGGGGAGCTGTTTTTT. The whole variable domain, remainder taken from reference TRBV28 and TRBJ2-2, is DVKVTQSSRYLVKRTGEKVFLECVQDMDHENMFWYRQDPGLGLRLIYFSYDVKMKEKGDIPEGYSVSREKKERFSLILESASTNQTSMYLCASRLEGTNTGELFFGEGSRLTVL.

In this sample, this clone turned up a few times. V gene TRBV5-1 combines with J gene TRBJ1-6, with TRBD1 matching over 9 bases. V shed 7 bases, J shed 8 bases, and the junction held 7 bases outside the gene matches. The CDR3 spans 14 residues. The germline gives CDR1 SGHRS, CDR2 YFSETQ. CDR3 region: CASQPGQGDSPLHF. The CDR3 DNA follows: TGCGCCAGCCAGCCGGGACAGGGAGATTCACCCCTCCACTTT.

This chain joins TRBV29-1 and TRBJ1-2; D is uncertain. Trimming removed 6 bases at V and 7 bases at J, with 9 bases between. Germline V lookup: CDR1 SQVTM, CDR2 ANQGSEA. The CDR3 sequence is 10 residues long. CDR3 protein: CSVSEGGYTF. Here the CDR3 DNA reads TGCAGCGTCTCAGAGGGTGGCTACACCTTC.

This clone was seen a handful of times. The chain links TRBV4-1 to TRBJ1-6; 7 nucleotides align to TRBD1. The CDR3 runs to 15 residues. Unmatched junction bases numbered 4, after V lost 0 bases and J lost 8 bases. CDR1 is MGHRA and CDR2 is YSYEKL in the germline V gene. As DNA, the CDR3 is TGCGCCAGCAGCCAAGATCGGGACAGCTATTCACCCCTCCACTTT. The encoded protein is CASSQDRDSYSPLHF.

The sample holds a few counts of this clone. The chain combines TRBV6-5 with TRBJ1-1; D is possibly TRBD1 (6 bases). CDR3 size: 13 residues. The V and J ends lost 6 bases and 6 bases respectively, with 14 bases between them. Germline V CDR1 and CDR2: MNHEY, SVGAGI. The CDR3 loop reads CASRLSGGPEAFF. Written as DNA, the CDR3 is TGTGCCAGCAGGTTGAGTGGGGGCCCTGAAGCTTTCTTT.

The chain couples TRBV3-1 (or the pseudogene TRBV3-2) to TRBJ2-7; TRBD2 is a possible D gene (6 bases). V lost 0 bases, J lost 2 bases, and 11 bases lay in between. Per germline, CDR1 LGHDT and CDR2 YNNKEL (reference sequence). The length of the CDR3 is 15 residues. The CDR3 protein is CASSQEWDSPYEQYF. The CDR3 DNA follows: TGTGCCAGCAGCCAAGAGTGGGACTCTCCCTACGAGCAGTACTTC.

J is TRBJ1-2 and V is TRBV19; no definite D call. Trimming stripped 6 bases from V and 5 bases from J, with 10 bases between. The CDR3 extends over 12 amino acids. Germline CDR1 is LNHDA and CDR2 is SQIVND (reference sequence). The CDR3 DNA reads as TGTGCCAGTAGCCCTACAGCTTATGGCTACACCTTC. This translates into CASSPTAYGYTF. Looking up the rest from reference TRBV19 and TRBJ1-2 gives the full variable domain: DGGITQSPKYLFRKEGQNVTLSCEQNLNHDAMYWYRQDPGQGLRLIYYSQIVNDFQKGDIAEGYSVSREKKESFPLTVTSAQKNPTAFYLCASSPTAYGYTFGSGTRLTVV.

The V gene is TRBV5-8, the J gene TRBJ1-1; D is unclear. V was pared by 0 bases and J by 10 bases, with 13 bases between. The CDR3 spans 13 residues. Germline loops: CDR1 SGHTS, CDR2 YDEGEE. The CDR3 region has the DNA TGTGCCAGCAGCTTGGAGCGGGATGATGGAGCTTTCTTT. Protein product: CASSLERDDGAFF.

The V gene is TRBV5-4, the J gene TRBJ1-3, with D perhaps TRBD1 (6 bases). V lost 4 bases to trimming and J lost 7 bases, with 12 bases between them. The germline V gene has CDR1 SGHNT and CDR2 YYREEE (reference sequence). The length of the CDR3 is 13 residues. Here the CDR3 reads CASSPGHSNTIYF. As DNA, the CDR3 is TGTGCCAGCAGCCCGGGACATTCGAACACCATATATTTT.

The chain couples TRBV28 to TRBJ2-1, with 11 bases that match TRBD2. There are 15 residues in the CDR3. CDR1 and CDR2 from the germline V gene are MDHEN and SYDVKM. V lost 2 bases, J lost 8 bases, and 5 bases stayed unmatched. The DNA of the CDR3 is TGTGCCAGCAGTTTAGTAGCGGGGGGGCGGGATGAGCAGTTCTTC. Translating it yields CASSLVAGGRDEQFF.

In this sample, this clone turned up once. The V call is TRBV11-2, the J call TRBJ2-7; 7 nucleotides agree with TRBD1. CDR1 is SGHAT, CDR2 FQNNGV, per germline. V shed 5 bases, J shed 3 bases, and the junction held 13 bases outside the gene matches. This CDR3 comprises 16 residues. The CDR3 region is CASSESRRDRHYEQYF. CDR3 in DNA: TGTGCCAGCAGCGAGAGCCGTCGGGACAGACACTACGAGCAGTACTTC. The whole variable domain, remainder taken from reference TRBV11-2 and TRBJ2-7, is EAGVAQSPRYKIIEKRQSVAFWCNPISGHATLYWYQQILGQGPKLLIQFQNNGVVDDSQLPKDRFSAERLKGVDSTLKIQPAKLEDSAVYLCASSESRRDRHYEQYFGPGTRLTVT.

The chain employs TRBV28 and TRBJ2-7, with 9 bases that match TRBD1. Germline trimming cut 1 base from V and 5 bases from J; bases unmatched to any gene: 6. This CDR3 is 15 amino acids long. From germline, CDR1 is MDHEN and CDR2 SYDVKM. The CDR3 DNA is TGTGCCAGCAGTTTATACCTGGGACAGGGAGACGAGCAGTACTTC. It encodes CASSLYLGQGDEQYF.

The CDR3 spells CASRSTGAVNEKLFF. The CDR3 region has the DNA TGCGCCAGCAGGTCTACAGGGGCGGTTAATGAAAAACTGTTTTTT. The gene calls are TRBV5-1 and TRBJ1-4, with TRBD1 matching 7 bases. This CDR3 region has 15 residues. Germline CDR1 is SGHRS and CDR2 is YFSETQ. V lost 5 bases to trimming and J lost 4 bases; unmatched junction nucleotides: 8.

V usage is TRBV27 and J usage is TRBJ1-2; TRBD1 agrees at 8 bases. The CDR3 runs 14 residues. Germline CDR1 and CDR2: MNHEY and SMNVEV (reference sequence). V gave up 5 bases and J gave up 2 bases; unmatched junction bases: 4. The DNA for the CDR3 is TGTGCCAGCAGTACACGGACAGGGAACTATGGCTACACCTTC. Amino acid sequence: CASSTRTGNYGYTF.

The CDR3: CASSRTTGHYGYTF. The CDR3 DNA reads TGTGCCAGCAGCCGTACCACAGGGCACTATGGCTACACCTTC. The chain has TRBV27 and TRBJ1-2; possibly TRBD1 for D (6 bases). Trimming left V 6 bases short and J 3 bases short, with 14 bases between. The germline V gene has CDR1 MNHEY and CDR2 SMNVEV (reference sequence). The CDR3 runs to 14 residues.

This clone came up once. CDR3 DNA: TGTGCCATCAGTGAGGAGGACAGGGTCTACAATCAGCCCCAGCATTTT. Its protein product is CAISEEDRVYNQPQHF. The V gene is TRBV10-3, the J gene TRBJ1-5, with TRBD1 matching 8 bases. The CDR3 covers 16 residues. Per the germline V gene, CDR1 is ENHRY and CDR2 is SYGVKD. Losses at the gene ends were 2 bases for V and 3 bases for J; bases not matched to a gene: 6.